This T cell receptor (beta chain) was identified during a study of T cell responses to AZD1222 COVID-19 vaccine (dated by TCRdb to the early 2020s). Study-wide context: TCR sequencing was performed for approximately 240 trial participants, of whom roughly 200 were given two doses of AZD1222 and approximately 25 were given two doses of MenACWY control vaccine. Enrollment into the trials was organized by age into subgroups of 18-55, 56-69 and 70-plus years, and those subgroups contained about 160, 30 and 59 TCR-sequenced participants, respectively. What the research found in general, with its limitations: No day 14 peak-response samples were available, so repertoires were characterized only after the peak T cell response. Reportedly, close to half of the unique spike-specific TCRs recognized epitopes lying outside the regions that are mutated in the B.1.351 and B.1.1.7 variants. A significant rise in spike-specific TCR breadth and depth was observed after two AZD1222 doses relative to day 0 and relative to MenACWY recipients. The 56-69-year group was small, and its depth increase did not reach significance, likely because of low power. Participants were mostly white British, with more females than males. The authors suggested clonal diversity may have been underestimated. The whole spike protein was spanned by vaccine-associated CD4 TCRs, and dominant responses were seen in regions 160-218 and 743-854. Conclusions about previously exposed vaccinees are limited, since just a handful of AZD1222 recipients were seropositive for SARS-CoV-2 at baseline.

V sheds 1 base and J sheds 10 bases, leaving 11 bases between their ends. CDR1 LGHDT and CDR2 YNNKEL are derived from the germline V gene (reference sequence). The CDR3 spans 13 residues, from the cysteine through the phenylalanine. Only the CDR3 portion is preserved as DNA: 39 bases, with reading frame beginning at the first base. The sample's time point label is to be understood as: about 28 days (+/-7) after the second vaccine dose. AZD1222 recipients with second doses at about 4 weeks or about 12 weeks were pooled, because spike-specific TCR depth and breadth did not differ between schedules. The vaccinee samples were drawn from two UK trials, COV001 and COV002, one of which was a single-blind randomized controlled phase 2/3 trial testing AZD1222 (ChAdOx1 nCoV-19) in healthy adults. Trial participant PBMC samples were collected at day 0 and day 28 after the second dose for TCRbeta chain sequencing.

The CDR3 regions of human TCRbeta chains were analyzed by immunosequencing. Concerning the study's data processing: TCRs in the repertoires were matched against a reference library of SARS-CoV-2-specific TCRs that had been generated with the MIRA antigen-specificity platform. Breadth was defined as the fraction of unique TCRs that were SARS-CoV-2-associated. Depth was defined as the fraction of total T cells that were SARS-CoV-2-associated. Using the MIRA data, each spike-specific TCR was mapped to the spike region that the TCR reacts to and placed in a CD4 or CD8 class. Log10-transformed breadth and depth values were compared by one-way ANOVA with Sidak's multiple comparisons tests. Here the immuneACCESS table is served through TCRdb, limited to in-frame sequences with V and J called. Missing clones are a known gap in these copies; in checked studies unresolved V genes cover under half, and the rest lacks a known reason. V and J calls and clone size are given by that table; D and trimming were obtained from the DNA. The sample records 65,000 to 80,000 clones, about four fifths of which are singletons. About 1.3% of the sample is taken by the ten largest.

In regard to this clone: This clone's antigen is unknown. No much larger clonotype is one base removed from it; base qualities were not supplied.

Source: peripheral blood, taken 28 days after the second AZD1222 dose. The V gene is TRBV3-1 (or the pseudogene TRBV3-2) and the J gene is TRBJ2-1; D gene: possibly TRBD2, on 6 matching bases. The source of this sequence is an adult who received the AZD1222 COVID-19 vaccine. The CDR3 region reads CASSQAAGREQFF. The DNA reads as follows: TGTGCCAGCAGCCAAGCGGCGGGGCGGGAGCAGTTCTTC.